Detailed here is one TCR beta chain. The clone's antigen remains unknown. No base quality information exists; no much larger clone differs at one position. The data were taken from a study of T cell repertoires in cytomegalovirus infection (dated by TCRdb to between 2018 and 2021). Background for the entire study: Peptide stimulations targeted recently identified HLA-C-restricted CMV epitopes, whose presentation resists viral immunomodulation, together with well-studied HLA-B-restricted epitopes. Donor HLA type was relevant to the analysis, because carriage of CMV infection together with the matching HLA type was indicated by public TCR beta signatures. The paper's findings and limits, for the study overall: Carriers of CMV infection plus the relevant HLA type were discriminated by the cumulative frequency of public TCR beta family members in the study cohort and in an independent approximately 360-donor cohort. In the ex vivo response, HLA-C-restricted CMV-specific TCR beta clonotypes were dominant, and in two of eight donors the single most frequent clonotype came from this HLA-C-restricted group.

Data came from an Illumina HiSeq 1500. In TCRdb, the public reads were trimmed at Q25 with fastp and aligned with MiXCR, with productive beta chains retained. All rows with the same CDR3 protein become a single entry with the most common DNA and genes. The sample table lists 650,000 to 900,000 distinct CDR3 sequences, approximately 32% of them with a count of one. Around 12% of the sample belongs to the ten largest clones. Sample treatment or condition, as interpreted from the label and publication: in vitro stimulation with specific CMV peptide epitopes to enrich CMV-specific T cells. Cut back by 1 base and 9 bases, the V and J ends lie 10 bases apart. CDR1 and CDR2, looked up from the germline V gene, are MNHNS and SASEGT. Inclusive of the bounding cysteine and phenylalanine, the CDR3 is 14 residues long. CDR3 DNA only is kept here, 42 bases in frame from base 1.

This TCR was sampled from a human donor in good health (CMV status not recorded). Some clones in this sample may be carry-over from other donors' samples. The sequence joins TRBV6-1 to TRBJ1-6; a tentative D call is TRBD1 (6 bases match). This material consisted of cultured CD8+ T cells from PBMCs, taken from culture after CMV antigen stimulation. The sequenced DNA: TGTGCCAGCAGTGAAGAACAGGGAGTTTCACCCCTCCACTTT. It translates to CASSEEQGVSPLHF.